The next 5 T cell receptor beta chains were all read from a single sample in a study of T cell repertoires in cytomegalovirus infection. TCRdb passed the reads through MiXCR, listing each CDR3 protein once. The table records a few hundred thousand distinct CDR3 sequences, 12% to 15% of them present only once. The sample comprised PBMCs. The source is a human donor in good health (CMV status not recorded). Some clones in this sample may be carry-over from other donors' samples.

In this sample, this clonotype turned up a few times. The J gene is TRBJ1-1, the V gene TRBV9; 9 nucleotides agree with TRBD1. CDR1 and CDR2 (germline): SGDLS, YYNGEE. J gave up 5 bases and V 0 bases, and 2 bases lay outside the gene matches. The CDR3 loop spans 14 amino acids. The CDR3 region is CASSVVGQGTEAFF. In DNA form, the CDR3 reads TGTGCCAGCAGCGTAGTCGGACAGGGGACTGAAGCTTTCTTT.

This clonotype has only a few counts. The CDR3 DNA reads as TGCAGCGTTCCCGGACTACCTACTAGCACAGATACGCAGTATTTT. This sequence encodes CSVPGLPTSTDTQYF. The V gene is TRBV29-1, the J gene TRBJ2-3, with a tentative D call TRBD2 (6 bases). V lost 5 bases, J lost 0 bases, and 15 bases lay in between. The germline gives CDR1 SQVTM, CDR2 ANQGSEA. The CDR3 totals 15 residues.

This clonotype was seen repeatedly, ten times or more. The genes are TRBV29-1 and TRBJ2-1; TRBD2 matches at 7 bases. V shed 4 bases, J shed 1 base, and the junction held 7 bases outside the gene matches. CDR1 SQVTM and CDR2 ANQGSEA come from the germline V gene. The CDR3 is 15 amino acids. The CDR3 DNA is TGCAGCGTTGGATTAGCGGGTGGATCCTACAATGAGCAGTTCTTC. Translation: CSVGLAGGSYNEQFF.

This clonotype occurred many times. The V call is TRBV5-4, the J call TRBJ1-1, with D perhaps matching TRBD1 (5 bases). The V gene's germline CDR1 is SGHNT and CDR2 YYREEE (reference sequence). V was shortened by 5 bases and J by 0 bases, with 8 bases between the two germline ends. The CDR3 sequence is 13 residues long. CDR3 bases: TGTGCCAGCAGGCTACAGGTGAACACTGAAGCTTTCTTT. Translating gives CASRLQVNTEAFF.

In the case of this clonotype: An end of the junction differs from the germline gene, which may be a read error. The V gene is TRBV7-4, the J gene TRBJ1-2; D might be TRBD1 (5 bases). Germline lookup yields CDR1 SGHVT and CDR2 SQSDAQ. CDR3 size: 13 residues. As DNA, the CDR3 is TGTGCCAGCAGCTTACAGGGCCTGGGTGGCGACACCTTC. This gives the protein CASSLQGLGGDTF.